A single sample gave rise to the 32 T cell receptor beta chains below, sequenced in a study of T cells in Graves' hyperthyroidism and ophthalmopathy. Amplification of TCR beta CDR3 regions was performed using RNA transcripts as template. Using the HTBI primer set, a first-round RT-PCR was run on the TCR CDR3. TCRdb reprocessed the multiplex PCR reads with MiXCR, giving one entry per CDR3 protein. This sample carries 500,000 to 600,000 distinct CDR3 sequences, about 20% of them seen once, and the ten largest clones take approximately 50%. Sequencing was done on a sample of blood. The receptor set was obtained from a man between 35 and 55 years old with Graves' ophthalmopathy.

Remarks on this clonotype: A much larger clone lies one base from this, so it may be a read error. The chain carries TRBV7-8 and TRBJ2-1, with D unclear. Germline V CDR1 and CDR2: SGHVS, FQNEAQ. The CDR3 runs 12 residues. The CDR3 sequence is CASSSQYNEQSF. Written as DNA, the CDR3 is TGTGCCAGCAGCTCCCAATACAATGAGCAGTCCTTC.

There are a few counts of this clonotype. V usage is TRBV4-1 and J usage is TRBJ2-7; possible D gene TRBD2, 5 bases. CDR3 length: 12 amino acids. The V gene lost 0 bases and the J gene lost 8 bases, with 8 bases spanning the gap. Germline V gives CDR1 MGHRA, CDR2 YSYEKL. The chain's CDR3 is CASSQEVGKQYF. The DNA of the CDR3 is TGCGCCAGCAGCCAAGAAGTCGGGAAGCAGTACTTC.

In the case of this clonotype: This could be a read error, since a much larger clone is one nucleotide away. The gene calls are TRBV6-1 and TRBJ2-7; D may be TRBD1 (5 bases). V was trimmed by 4 bases and J by 2 bases, leaving 9 bases between them. This CDR3 region has 13 residues. The germline gives CDR1 MNHNS, CDR2 SASEGT. The CDR3 spells CASSGHRTYEQYF. The DNA of the CDR3 is TGTGCCAGCAGTGGACACAGGACCTACGAGCAGTACTTC.

At least ten counts were recorded for this clonotype. The V gene is TRBV20-1, the J gene TRBJ2-1; D possibly corresponds to TRBD2 (6 bases). V gave up 6 bases and J gave up 9 bases, with 18 bases separating them. The CDR3 is made up of 13 amino acids. CDR1 is DFQATT, CDR2 SNEGSKA, per germline (reference sequence). The CDR3 spells CSAPWGGGGEQFF. The CDR3 nucleotides read TGCAGTGCCCCCTGGGGAGGAGGAGGTGAGCAGTTCTTC.

This clonotype was recorded at least ten times. The CDR3 region is CATSGGQPSLPYEQYF. The CDR3 DNA reads TGTGCCACCAGTGGCGGACAGCCAAGCCTACCCTACGAGCAGTACTTC. The gene calls are TRBV24-1 and TRBJ2-7, with D possibly TRBD1 on 6 matching bases. Looked up from germline, CDR1 is KGHDR and CDR2 is SFDVKD. This CDR3 is 16 amino acids long. V was cut by 5 bases and J by 2 bases, with 18 bases left in between.

The chain couples TRBV7-8 to TRBJ1-2; 7 bases line up with TRBD1. There are 14 residues in the CDR3. The V segment lost 5 bases and the J segment 8 bases; nucleotides outside the gene matches: 11. Looked up from germline, CDR1 is SGHVS and CDR2 is FQNEAQ. In DNA form, the CDR3 reads TGTGCCAGCAGCGCTACTCAGGGGGTGGGAGGCTACACCTTC. Translation gives CASSATQGVGGYTF.

The rearrangement joins TRBV5-1 to TRBJ2-3; 9 bases map to TRBD2. The CDR3 covers 15 residues. V dropped 6 bases and J dropped 4; count of bases not matched to a gene: 9. The germline V gene has CDR1 SGHRS and CDR2 YFSETQ. CDR3 sequence reads: CASTIAGVGADTQYF. The CDR3 DNA is TGCGCCAGCACGATAGCGGGAGTCGGGGCAGATACGCAGTATTTT.

This chain connects TRBV27 to TRBJ2-3; perhaps TRBD2 as D (6 bases). V was clipped by 4 bases and J by 1 base, with 24 bases between them. CDR1 MNHEY and CDR2 SMNVEV come from the germline V gene (reference sequence). The CDR3 is 19 residues long. CDR3 coding DNA: TGTGCCAGCAGTTCATTAGGCGAATGGGGGGACCGCCGCACAGATACGCAGTATTTT. It is translated as CASSSLGEWGDRRTDTQYF.

This chain's CDR3 is CASSIMSGGEKLFF. CDR3 nucleotide sequence: TGTGCCAGTAGTATAATGAGTGGTGGTGAAAAACTGTTTTTT. This sequence joins TRBV19 and TRBJ1-4; D remains ambiguous. The CDR3 consists of 14 residues. CDR1 and CDR2 (germline): LNHDA, SQIVND (reference sequence). Trimming took 2 bases from V and 7 from J, leaving 11 bases between them.

This clonotype has only a few counts. The chain has TRBV5-1 and TRBJ2-1; no reliable D call. Germline V gene sequence: CDR1 SGHRS, CDR2 YFSETQ. The CDR3 is 11 residues long. Trimming took off 0 bases at V and 10 bases at J, with 5 bases between the two ends. This chain's CDR3 is CASSLELEQFF. DNA for the CDR3: TGCGCCAGCAGCTTGGAGTTAGAGCAGTTCTTC.

The chain combines TRBV18 with TRBJ2-7, with 7 bases fitting TRBD1. This CDR3 spans 13 amino acids. V gave up 4 bases and J gave up 3 bases; unmatched junction bases: 3. Germline V gene data show CDR1 as KGHSH and CDR2 as LQKENI. As DNA, the CDR3 is TGTGCCAGCTCACAGGGACAGTTCTACGAGCAGTACTTC. Its protein is CASSQGQFYEQYF.

The gene calls are TRBV29-1 and TRBJ1-3, with D hard to call. CDR3 length equals 12 residues. CDR1 is SQVTM and CDR2 is ANQGSEA in the germline V gene. V lost 5 bases to trimming and J lost 2 bases, with 7 bases between them. For the CDR3, the DNA is TGCAGCGTTAGGGATACTGGAAACACCATATATTTT. It is translated as CSVRDTGNTIYF.

This clonotype was found many times. The V gene is TRBV7-2, the J gene TRBJ2-7, with TRBD2 matching 8 bases. V lost 3 bases, J lost 7 bases, and 14 bases stayed unmatched. The V gene's germline CDR1 is SGHTA and CDR2 FQGNSA. The CDR3 contains 16 residues. CDR3 sequence reads: CASSLGRGKGLGEQYF. The CDR3, as DNA: TGTGCCAGCAGCTTGGGACGGGGAAAGGGACTAGGTGAGCAGTACTTC.

This clonotype was picked up a small number of times. This chain's CDR3 is CASSQDGPRGRVNMNTEAFF. The CDR3 nucleotides are TGTGCCAGCAGCCAAGATGGCCCCCGGGGCAGGGTCAACATGAACACTGAAGCTTTCTTT. V gene TRBV4-2 combines with J gene TRBJ1-1; the D gene is possibly TRBD1 (5 bases). The germline CDR1 and CDR2 sequences are LGHNA and YNFKEQ. With 0 bases removed from V and 0 bases from J, the gap between germline ends came to 23 bases. The CDR3 has 20 amino acids.

This clonotype was counted a few times. The chain uses TRBV19 and TRBJ1-4, with a weak D call TRBD1 (6 bases). Germline V gene data show CDR1 as LNHDA and CDR2 as SQIVND (reference sequence). The CDR3 covers 17 residues. Trimming cost V 4 bases and J 0 bases, with 15 bases left between them. The DNA of the CDR3 is TGTGCCAGTAGTAGGACAGCGCTTAGTGCAACTAATGAAAAACTGTTTTTT. Translated: CASSRTALSATNEKLFF.

This clonotype was counted a few times. This chain's CDR3 is CAIEGSFGYGYTF. CDR3 DNA: TGTGCCATCGAGGGCTCTTTCGGCTATGGCTACACCTTC. The rearrangement joins TRBV2 to TRBJ1-2; D remains ambiguous. Trimming cost V 10 bases and J 4 bases, with 16 bases left between them. The CDR3 runs 13 residues. Looked up from germline, CDR1 is SNHLY and CDR2 is FYNNEI. The variable domain in full, with the rest retrieved from reference TRBV2 and TRBJ1-2, is EPEVTQTPSHQVTQMGQEVILRCVPISNHLYFYWYRQILGQKVEFLVSFYNNEISEKSEIFDDQFSVERPDGSNFTLKIRSTKLEDSAMYFCAIEGSFGYGYTFGSGTRLTVV.

In its sample, this clonotype was seen a few times. The chain uses TRBV24-1 and TRBJ2-1, with D maybe TRBD1 (6 bases). The CDR3 covers 16 residues. V shed 5 bases and J shed 2 bases, with 15 bases lying between them. Germline lookup yields CDR1 KGHDR and CDR2 SFDVKD. DNA for the CDR3: TGTGCCACCAGTGCCCCGGAGAGGGGGACCTACAATGAGCAGTTCTTC. Protein: CATSAPERGTYNEQFF.

The rearrangement joins TRBV6-2 or TRBV6-3 to TRBJ1-6; D perhaps matches TRBD1 (5 bases). Germline CDR1 MNHEY, CDR2 SVGEGT. The V and J ends lost 6 bases and 6 bases respectively, with 12 bases between them. The CDR3 spans 14 residues. CDR3 region: CASSGAPGNSPLHF. The DNA of the CDR3 is TGTGCCAGCAGCGGGGCTCCTGGTAATTCACCCCTCCACTTT.

There are a few counts of this clonotype. This chain uses TRBV2 with TRBJ1-5, with D perhaps TRBD1 (5 bases). The CDR3 is 13 amino acids. Germline-derived CDR1 and CDR2 are SNHLY and FYNNEI. The V gene lost 4 bases and the J gene lost 5 bases, with 9 bases spanning the gap. CDR3 nucleotides: TGTGCCAGCAGTGGCAGGGTGGATCAGCCCCAGCATTTT. Translated, it gives CASSGRVDQPQHF.

The chain uses TRBV30 and TRBJ2-5; 9 positions match TRBD1. The CDR3 covers 12 residues. Germline lookup yields CDR1 GTSNPN and CDR2 SVGIG (reference sequence). V shed 2 bases, J shed 7 bases, and the junction held 2 bases outside the gene matches. This CDR3 reads CAWSPDRGTQYF. In DNA, the CDR3 is TGTGCCTGGAGTCCGGACAGGGGGACCCAGTACTTC.

This sequence joins TRBV29-1 and TRBJ1-1; D not resolved. The CDR3 runs 13 residues. V lost 4 bases and J 5 bases, leaving 14 bases between the germline ends. Germline V CDR1 and CDR2: SQVTM, ANQGSEA. In nucleotides, the CDR3 is TGCAGCGTTGGATACGGGCCGAGGACTGAAGCTTTCTTT. Its protein product is CSVGYGPRTEAFF.

This clonotype has a count of ten or more. The chain joins TRBV7-2 to TRBJ2-3; 11 bases line up with TRBD1. The CDR3 spans 17 residues. J gave up 5 bases and V 2 bases, and 9 bases lay outside the gene matches. Germline CDR1 reads SGHTA; CDR2 reads FQGNSA. The CDR3 here is CASSLSGQGARGDTQYF. The CDR3 bases are TGTGCCAGCAGCTTAAGCGGACAGGGGGCGCGTGGAGATACGCAGTATTTT.

In DNA, the CDR3 is TGTGCTAGTGTCCTCGGGACAGGGAACTACGAGCAGTACTTC. It is translated as CASVLGTGNYEQYF. The chain carries TRBV12-5 and TRBJ2-7; 9 bases line up with TRBD1. Looked up from germline, CDR1 is LGHNT and CDR2 is FRNRAP. After removal of 7 bases from V and 3 bases from J, the junction contained 7 bases not matched to a gene. CDR3 size: 14 residues.

The table lists this clonotype with a few counts. The DNA of the CDR3 is TGTGCCAGTAGTATCACGGGACATTCGAACACTGAAGCTTTCTTT. Protein sequence: CASSITGHSNTEAFF. This chain joins TRBV19 and TRBJ1-1; D possibly corresponds to TRBD1 (6 bases). Germline-derived CDR1 and CDR2 are LNHDA and SQIVND (reference sequence). Trimming took off 3 bases at V and 1 base at J, with 12 bases between the two ends. The CDR3 is made up of 15 amino acids.

V is TRBV6-1 and J is TRBJ1-2, with D possibly TRBD1 on 6 matching bases. The V and J ends lost 7 bases and 8 bases respectively, with 17 bases between them. Germline V gene sequence: CDR1 MNHNS, CDR2 SASEGT. The CDR3 has 13 residues. Written as DNA, the CDR3 is TGTGCCAGCATGGGGGCGCTCTATGCCGGCTACACCTTC. Its protein is CASMGALYAGYTF.

For this clonotype: This probably arose from a read error, given a far larger clone one base away. The V and J genes are TRBV7-2 and TRBJ2-1, with unresolved D. The V gene lost 4 bases and the J gene lost 0 bases, with 7 bases spanning the gap. This CDR3 is built from 14 residues. Per the germline V gene, CDR1 is SGHTA and CDR2 is FQGNSA. The CDR3 DNA sequence: TGTGCCAGCAGCTCAACGAGCTCCTACAATGAGCAGTTCTTC. It specifies CASSSTSSYNEQFF.

The chain recombines TRBV7-8 with TRBJ2-3; tentative D call: TRBD1 (6 bases). This CDR3 comprises 16 residues. Germline loops: CDR1 SGHVS, CDR2 FQNEAQ. V was trimmed by 5 bases and J by 0 bases, leaving 15 bases between them. The CDR3 sequence is CASSQGGRPSTDTQYF. The CDR3 nucleotides read TGTGCCAGCAGCCAAGGGGGACGGCCGAGCACAGATACGCAGTATTTT.

This sequence joins TRBV12-5 and TRBJ1-2; D unclear. Germline assignment: CDR1 LGHNT and CDR2 FRNRAP. The CDR3 covers 12 residues. Between the trimmed V and J ends, which lost 1 base and 8 bases, there was a span of 8 bases. The CDR3 reads CASGLEVGGYTF. CDR3 sequence (DNA): TGTGCTAGTGGTTTGGAGGTTGGGGGCTACACCTTC.

The chain employs TRBV27 and TRBJ1-6, with D possibly matching TRBD1 (6 bases). This CDR3 comprises 18 residues. Looked up from germline, CDR1 is MNHEY and CDR2 is SMNVEV (reference sequence). V lost 4 bases, J lost 0 bases, and 16 bases lay in between. In DNA form, the CDR3 reads TGTGCCAGCAGTTGGTGGGGGCCTCAGAGCTCCTATAATTCACCCCTCCACTTT. Translating it yields CASSWWGPQSSYNSPLHF.

At least ten counts were recorded for this clonotype. The V call is TRBV30, the J call TRBJ2-5; D is undetermined. This CDR3 has 13 residues. Trimming shortened V by 2 bases and J by 3 bases, and 10 bases separated the two germline ends. Germline V lookup: CDR1 GTSNPN, CDR2 SVGIG (reference sequence). The CDR3 is CAWSLGSKETQYF. The CDR3 coding sequence is TGTGCCTGGAGTCTCGGCAGCAAAGAGACCCAGTACTTC. Supplemented by reference TRBV30 and TRBJ2-5, the full variable domain reads SQTIHQWPATLVQPVGSPLSLECTVEGTSNPNLYWYRQAAGRGLQLLFYSVGIGQISSEVPQNLSASRPQDRQFILSSKKLLLSDSGFYLCAWSLGSKETQYFGPGTRLLVL.

This clonotype was picked up many times. V usage is TRBV7-9 and J usage is TRBJ1-4; D uncertain. Germline V lookup: CDR1 SEHNR, CDR2 FQNEAQ (reference sequence). The CDR3 has 14 residues. Trimming pared 2 bases from V and 7 bases from J, leaving 11 bases between. The CDR3 is CASSLFQSGEKLFF. The CDR3 DNA sequence: TGTGCCAGCAGCTTATTCCAGTCAGGTGAAAAACTGTTTTTT.

This clonotype appeared a few times. The CDR3 nucleotides read TGTGCCAGCAGCGCGTTAGGGACTACCAACACAGATACGCAGTATTTT. It is translated as CASSALGTTNTDTQYF. The rearrangement uses TRBV9 and TRBJ2-3, with 7 nucleotides matching TRBD2. J gave up 2 bases and V 3 bases, and 9 bases lay outside the gene matches. CDR1 and CDR2 from the germline V gene are SGDLS and YYNGEE. The CDR3 has 16 residues.